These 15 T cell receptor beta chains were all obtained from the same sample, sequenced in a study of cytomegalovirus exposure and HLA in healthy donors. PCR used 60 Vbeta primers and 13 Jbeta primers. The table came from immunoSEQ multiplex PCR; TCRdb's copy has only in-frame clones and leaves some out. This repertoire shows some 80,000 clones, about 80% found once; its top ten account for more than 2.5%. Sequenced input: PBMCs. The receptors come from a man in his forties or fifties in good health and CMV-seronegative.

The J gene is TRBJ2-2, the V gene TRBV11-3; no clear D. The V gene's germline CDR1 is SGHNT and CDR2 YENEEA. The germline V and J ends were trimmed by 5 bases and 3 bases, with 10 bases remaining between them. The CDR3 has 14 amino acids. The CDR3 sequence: CASSPIRDTGELFF. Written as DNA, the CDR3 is TGTGCCAGCAGCCCAATTCGAGACACCGGGGAGCTGTTTTTT.

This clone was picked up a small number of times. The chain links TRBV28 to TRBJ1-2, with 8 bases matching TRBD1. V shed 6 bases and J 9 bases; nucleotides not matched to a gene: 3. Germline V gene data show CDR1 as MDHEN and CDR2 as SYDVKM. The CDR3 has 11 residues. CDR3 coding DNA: TGTGCCAGCAGACGGACAGGGCGCTACACCTTC. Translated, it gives CASRRTGRYTF.

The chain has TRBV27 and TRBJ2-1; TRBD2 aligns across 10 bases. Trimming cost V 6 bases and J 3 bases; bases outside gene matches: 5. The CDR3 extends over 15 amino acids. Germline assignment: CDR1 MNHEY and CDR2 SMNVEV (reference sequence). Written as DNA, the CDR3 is TGTGCCAGCAGGGAGCGGGGGGGGGTCTACAATGAGCAGTTCTTC. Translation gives CASRERGGVYNEQFF.

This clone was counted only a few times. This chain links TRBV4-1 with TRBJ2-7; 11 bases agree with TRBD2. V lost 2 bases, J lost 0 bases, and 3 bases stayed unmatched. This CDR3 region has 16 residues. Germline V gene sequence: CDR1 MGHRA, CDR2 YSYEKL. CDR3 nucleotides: TGCGCCAGCAGCCAAATTGGGACTAGCGGCTCCTACGAGCAGTACTTC. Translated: CASSQIGTSGSYEQYF.

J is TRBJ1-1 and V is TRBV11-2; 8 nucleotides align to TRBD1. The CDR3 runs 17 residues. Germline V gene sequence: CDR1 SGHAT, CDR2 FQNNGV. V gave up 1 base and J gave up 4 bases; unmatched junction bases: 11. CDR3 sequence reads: CASSLGRGRRRGTEAFF. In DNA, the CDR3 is TGTGCCAGCAGCTTAGGCAGGGGGCGAAGAAGAGGCACTGAAGCTTTCTTT.

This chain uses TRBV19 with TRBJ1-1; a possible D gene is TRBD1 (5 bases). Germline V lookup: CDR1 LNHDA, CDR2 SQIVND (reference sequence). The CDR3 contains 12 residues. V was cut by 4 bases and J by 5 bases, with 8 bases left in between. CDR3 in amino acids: CASSSRQTEAFF. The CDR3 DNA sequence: TGTGCCAGTAGTAGCAGACAGACTGAAGCTTTCTTT. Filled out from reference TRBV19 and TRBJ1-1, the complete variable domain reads DGGITQSPKYLFRKEGQNVTLSCEQNLNHDAMYWYRQDPGQGLRLIYYSQIVNDFQKGDIAEGYSVSREKKESFPLTVTSAQKNPTAFYLCASSSRQTEAFFGQGTRLTVV.

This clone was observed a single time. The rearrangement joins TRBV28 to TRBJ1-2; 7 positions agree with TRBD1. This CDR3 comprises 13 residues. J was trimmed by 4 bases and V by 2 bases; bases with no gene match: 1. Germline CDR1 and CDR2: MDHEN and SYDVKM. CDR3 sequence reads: CASSLQGGYGYTF. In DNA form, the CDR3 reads TGTGCCAGCAGTTTACAGGGGGGCTATGGCTACACCTTC.

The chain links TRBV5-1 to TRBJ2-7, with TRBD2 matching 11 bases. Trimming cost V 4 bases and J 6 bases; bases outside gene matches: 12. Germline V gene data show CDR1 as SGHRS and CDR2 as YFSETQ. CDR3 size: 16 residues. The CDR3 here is CASSRTLAGGPGEQYF. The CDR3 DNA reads TGCGCCAGCAGCCGGACCCTAGCGGGGGGCCCTGGCGAGCAGTACTTC.

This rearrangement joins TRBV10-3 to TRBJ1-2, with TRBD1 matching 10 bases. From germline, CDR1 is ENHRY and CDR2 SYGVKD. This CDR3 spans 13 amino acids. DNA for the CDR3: TGTGCAACCGGGACAGGGGCCAACTATGGCTACACCTTC. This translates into CATGTGANYGYTF.

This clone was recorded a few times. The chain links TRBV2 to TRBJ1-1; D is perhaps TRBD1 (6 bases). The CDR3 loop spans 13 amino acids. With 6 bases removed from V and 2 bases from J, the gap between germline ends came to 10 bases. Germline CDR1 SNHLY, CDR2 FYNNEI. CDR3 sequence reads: CASSRQENTEAFF. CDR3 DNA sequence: TGTGCCAGCAGCCGACAGGAAAACACTGAAGCTTTCTTT.

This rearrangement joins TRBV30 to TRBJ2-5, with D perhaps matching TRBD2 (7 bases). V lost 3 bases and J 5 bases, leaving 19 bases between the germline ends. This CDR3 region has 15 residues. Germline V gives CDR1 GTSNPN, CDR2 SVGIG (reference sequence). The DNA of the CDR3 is TGTGCCTGGAGCTTAGGGAGGGGGACGTACGAGACCCAGTACTTC. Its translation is CAWSLGRGTYETQYF.

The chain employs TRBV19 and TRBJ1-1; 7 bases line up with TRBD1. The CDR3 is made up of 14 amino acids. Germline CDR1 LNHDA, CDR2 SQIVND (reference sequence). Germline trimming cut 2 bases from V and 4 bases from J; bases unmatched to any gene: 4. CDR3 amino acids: CASSIRGLVTEAFF. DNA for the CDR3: TGTGCCAGTAGTATAAGGGGGCTGGTCACTGAAGCTTTCTTT.

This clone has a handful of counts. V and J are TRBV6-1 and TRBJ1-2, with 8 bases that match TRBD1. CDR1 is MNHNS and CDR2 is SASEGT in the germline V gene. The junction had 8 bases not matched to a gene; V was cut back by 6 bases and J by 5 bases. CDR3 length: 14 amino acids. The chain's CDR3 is CASRRQGLGYGYTF. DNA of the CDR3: TGTGCCAGCAGGAGACAGGGGTTGGGGTATGGCTACACCTTC.

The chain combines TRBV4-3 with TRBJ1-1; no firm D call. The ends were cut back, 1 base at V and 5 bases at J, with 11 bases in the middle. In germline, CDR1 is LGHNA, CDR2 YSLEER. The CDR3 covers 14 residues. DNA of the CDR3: TGCGCCAGCAGCCAAGGACGGATGAGGACTGAAGCTTTCTTT. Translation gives CASSQGRMRTEAFF.

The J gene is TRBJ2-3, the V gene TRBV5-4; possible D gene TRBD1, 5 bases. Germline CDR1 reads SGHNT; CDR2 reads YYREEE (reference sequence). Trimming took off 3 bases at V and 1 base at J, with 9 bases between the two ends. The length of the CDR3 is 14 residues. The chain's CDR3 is CASSSTGGTDTQYF. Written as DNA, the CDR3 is TGTGCCAGCAGCTCAACAGGCGGCACAGATACGCAGTATTTT.